One and the same sample provided the 17 T cell receptor beta chains below, sequenced in a study of PD-L1 blockade in urothelial cancer (dated by TCRdb to the late 2010s). Taken with the paper, the label for time point translates to: peripheral blood 6 weeks after treatment start. Receptors were amplified or captured by the immunoSEQ multiplex PCR assay. As stored in TCRdb, this immuneACCESS dataset retains in-frame rearrangements with V and J assigned. A fraction of the clones does not appear; measured against another copy, unresolved V genes explain less than half of the discrepancy, and the remainder lacks a known reason. The sample has about 120,000 clones on record, roughly 90% of them singletons. The ten largest clones add up to approximately 1.7% of the sample. The specimen was PBMCs, collected around atezolizumab (anti-PD-L1) treatment. The receptor source for this set is a man in his fifties or sixties with urothelial cancer.

Only a few counts were recorded for this clone. This sequence joins TRBV10-1 and TRBJ1-1; maybe TRBD1 (6 bases). This CDR3 comprises 13 residues. The V gene lost 7 bases and the J gene lost 1 base, with 10 bases spanning the gap. Germline loops: CDR1 WNHNN, CDR2 SYGVQD (reference sequence). The CDR3 DNA reads as TGCGCCAGCATGGACAGCCAGAACACTGAAGCTTTCTTT. Its translation is CASMDSQNTEAFF.

This clone has only one observation. The chain's CDR3 is CAIKSQANTGELFF. The CDR3 DNA reads TGTGCCATCAAGTCACAGGCGAACACCGGGGAGCTGTTTTTT. This chain connects TRBV10-3 to TRBJ2-2, with a possible D match to TRBD1 (5 bases). CDR1 and CDR2 (germline): ENHRY, SYGVKD. The CDR3 consists of 14 residues. The germline V and J ends were trimmed by 7 bases and 0 bases, with 9 bases remaining between them.

This clone was detected only a few times. The chain joins TRBV6-1 to TRBJ1-2; the D is unclear. The V gene lost 3 bases and the J gene lost 4 bases, with 18 bases spanning the gap. Germline V gene sequence: CDR1 MNHNS, CDR2 SASEGT. This CDR3 contains 16 residues. For the CDR3, the DNA is TGTGCCAGCAGTGAGTACCTCCAGCAGGCCTTCTATGGCTACACCTTC. Residues: CASSEYLQQAFYGYTF.

The rearrangement uses TRBV5-1 and TRBJ2-1; 9 nucleotides match TRBD2. Germline V gives CDR1 SGHRS, CDR2 YFSETQ. The CDR3 covers 17 residues. V lost 7 bases, J lost 3 bases, and 14 bases stayed unmatched. The CDR3 coding sequence is TGCGCCAGCCGCCCCATACTCGGCGGGGGGGACTACAATGAGCAGTTCTTC. Translated, it gives CASRPILGGGDYNEQFF.

The J gene is TRBJ1-1, the V gene TRBV4-2; no reliable D call. Germline values: CDR1 LGHNA, CDR2 YNFKEQ. With 4 bases removed from V and 3 bases from J, the gap between germline ends came to 18 bases. This CDR3 spans 16 amino acids. CDR3 bases: TGTGCCAGCAGCCCCCTGGGATTACGGGAGCACACTGAAGCTTTCTTT. It specifies CASSPLGLREHTEAFF.

The genes are TRBV27 and TRBJ2-7, with TRBD1 matching 11 bases. The CDR3 covers 13 residues. J gave up 6 bases and V 10 bases, and 8 bases lay outside the gene matches. Per the germline V gene, CDR1 is MNHEY and CDR2 is SMNVEV (reference sequence). CDR3 nucleotides: TGTGCCACCAACCCGGGACAGGGGGGCGAGCAGTACTTC. Its protein product is CATNPGQGGEQYF.

For the CDR3, the DNA is TGTGCCAGCAGCGTAGCTCAGGGGACGGACGAGGACCGCTATGGCTACACCTTC. Its protein is CASSVAQGTDEDRYGYTF. The chain couples TRBV9 to TRBJ1-2, with D perhaps matching TRBD1 (6 bases). This CDR3 spans 18 amino acids. With 0 bases removed from V and 4 bases from J, the gap between germline ends came to 22 bases. In germline, CDR1 is SGDLS, CDR2 YYNGEE.

The J gene is TRBJ1-6, the V gene TRBV6-5; the match to TRBD1 covers 8 bases. The CDR3 runs to 13 residues. V was pared by 5 bases and J by 9 bases, with 3 bases of the junction left unmatched. Germline assignment: CDR1 MNHEY and CDR2 SVGAGI. The CDR3 bases are TGTGCCAGCAGTGAGGACAGGGCTTCACCCCTCCACTTT. Amino acid sequence: CASSEDRASPLHF.

This clone was seen a handful of times. The V and J genes are TRBV4-1 and TRBJ1-5; D gene uncertain. The V gene's germline CDR1 is MGHRA and CDR2 YSYEKL. The CDR3 is 16 amino acids. Trimming took 0 bases from V and 1 from J, leaving 10 bases between them. CDR3 sequence reads: CASSQDGVPSNQPQHF. In DNA, the CDR3 is TGCGCCAGCAGCCAAGACGGGGTCCCGAGCAATCAGCCCCAGCATTTT.

The chain has TRBV28 and TRBJ1-6; D is ambiguous. The CDR3 extends over 15 amino acids. CDR1 is MDHEN and CDR2 is SYDVKM in the germline V gene. Trimming took 2 bases from V and 8 from J, leaving 13 bases between them. The CDR3 is CASSLTGYGDSPLHF. CDR3 bases: TGTGCCAGCAGTTTAACGGGGTACGGGGATTCACCCCTCCACTTT.

The chain uses TRBV7-2 and TRBJ2-7; TRBD2 aligns across 10 bases. CDR3 length: 16 residues. J was trimmed by 0 bases and V by 4 bases; bases with no gene match: 6. Germline lookup yields CDR1 SGHTA and CDR2 FQGNSA. Written as DNA, the CDR3 is TGTGCCAGCAGCTCTCAGACTAGCGGGCTCTCCTACGAGCAGTACTTC. Translating it yields CASSSQTSGLSYEQYF.

In its sample, this clone was seen a few times. The gene calls are TRBV5-6 and TRBJ1-2; 7 bases map to TRBD1. CDR3 length equals 12 residues. J was trimmed by 8 bases and V by 1 base; bases with no gene match: 2. Germline CDR1 reads SGHDT; CDR2 reads YYEEEE. The CDR3 DNA follows: TGTGCCAGCAGCTTGCAGGGGGGAGGCTACACCTTC. As protein: CASSLQGGGYTF. Variable domain in full (rest from reference TRBV5-6 and TRBJ1-2): DAGVTQSPTHLIKTRGQQVTLRCSPKSGHDTVSWYQQALGQGPQFIFQYYEEEERQRGNFPDRFSGHQFPNYSSELNVNALLLGDSALYLCASSLQGGGYTFGSGTRLTVV.

This clone was found once. This chain connects TRBV7-8 to TRBJ1-5, with 9 positions matching TRBD1. The germline V gene has CDR1 SGHVS and CDR2 FQNEAQ. Germline trimming cut 5 bases from V and 6 bases from J; bases unmatched to any gene: 8. The CDR3 is 15 residues long. The CDR3 DNA follows: TGTGCCAGCAGCGACCGGGACAGGGAGCGTCAGCCCCAGCATTTT. Amino acid sequence: CASSDRDRERQPQHF.

CDR3 DNA: TGCGCCAGCAGCTTGAATCCAGCGGGAGTACGGGAGACCCAGTACTTC. This encodes CASSLNPAGVRETQYF. The chain is built from TRBV5-1 and TRBJ2-5; 8 bases match TRBD2. CDR1 is SGHRS and CDR2 is YFSETQ in the germline V gene. Germline trimming cut 1 base from V and 5 bases from J; bases unmatched to any gene: 10. This CDR3 region has 16 residues. Full variable domain (outside the CDR3, taken from reference TRBV5-1 and TRBJ2-5): KAGVTQTPRYLIKTRGQQVTLSCSPISGHRSVSWYQQTPGQGLQFLFEYFSETQRNKGNFPGRFSGRQFSNSRSEMNVSTLELGDSALYLCASSLNPAGVRETQYFGPGTRLLVL.

V and J are TRBV5-1 and TRBJ1-5; 7 nucleotides line up with TRBD1. The V gene end was trimmed by 4 bases and the J gene end by 3 bases; junction bases not matched to a gene: 13. The CDR3 has 17 residues. Germline V gives CDR1 SGHRS, CDR2 YFSETQ. In nucleotides, the CDR3 is TGCGCCAGCAGCCCCCACCCGCCGACAGGGAACAATCAGCCCCAGCATTTT. Translated, it gives CASSPHPPTGNNQPQHF.

This sequence joins TRBV7-8 and TRBJ2-2, with 8 positions matching TRBD2. The J segment lost 5 bases and the V segment lost 4 bases, leaving 12 bases of the junction unmatched. The length of the CDR3 is 17 residues. CDR1 SGHVS and CDR2 FQNEAQ come from the germline V gene. The chain's CDR3 is CASSSPYAGLVTGELFF. The CDR3 coding sequence is TGTGCCAGCAGCTCACCCTATGCGGGACTAGTGACCGGGGAGCTGTTTTTT. The full variable domain, its missing parts supplied by reference TRBV7-8 and TRBJ2-2, is GAGVSQSPRYKVAKRGQDVALRCDPISGHVSLFWYQQALGQGPEFLTYFQNEAQLDKSGLPSDRFFAERPEGSVSTLKIQRTQQEDSAVYLCASSSPYAGLVTGELFFGEGSRLTVL.

This chain uses TRBV19 with TRBJ2-2; tentative D call: TRBD1 (6 bases). V shed 5 bases and J shed 1 base, with 11 bases lying between them. Germline V gives CDR1 LNHDA, CDR2 SQIVND (reference sequence). The CDR3 contains 15 residues. CDR3 residues: CASSVGHGNTGELFF. CDR3 nucleotides: TGTGCCAGTAGTGTGGGACACGGGAACACCGGGGAGCTGTTTTTT.